The clone carrying this T cell receptor (beta chain) was counted many times. What it binds is unknown. The data derive from a study of regulatory T cells in long-lasting Graves disease. Indicated time point: persistent/refractory GD, antithyroid drugs over 5 years with positive TRAb. TCR sequences were obtained from RNA taken from PBMCs. Overall study results and limits: The researchers studied only peripheral blood, not thyroid tissue. With approximately 2,800 shared public clonotypes, persistent patients exceeded new patients, who shared more than 750.

Relying on iRepertoire HTBI primers and Arm-PCR of CDR3 regions, the team built TCR beta libraries. MiXCR was run by TCRdb on the multiplex PCR reads, yielding one entry per CDR3 protein. The sample lists some 280,000 distinct CDR3 sequences; roughly 21% were seen once. Germline values: CDR1 DFQATT, CDR2 SNEGSKA (reference sequence). Trimming removed 2 bases from V and 5 bases from J, with 12 bases in between. The CDR3 totals 13 residues. This clonotype originated in a female donor with Graves disease. Sequenced here: peripheral blood mononuclear cells (PBMCs), sampled when the disease was refractory, from a patient treated with antithyroid drugs. This chain joins TRBV20-1 and TRBJ1-2; D is unresolved. The CDR3 DNA reads TGCAGTGCTAGATTGGGGAATCAGTATGGCTACACCTTC. Its translation: CSARLGNQYGYTF.